The 18 T cell receptor beta chains below were found in one sample sequenced in a study of response to subunit inactivated influenza vaccine. TCRdb analysed the RT-PCR reads with MiXCR anew, one entry per CDR3 protein. The profile shows about 190,000 distinct CDR3 sequences, under 15% of them singletons. The sequencing here drew on CD8+ T cells sorted from PBMCs, taken roughly 5 days after vaccination. The receptors were gathered from a man between 50 and 59 years old who received an inactivated influenza vaccine.

This chain uses TRBV7-9 with TRBJ1-2; D perhaps matches TRBD1 (6 bases). Trimming pared 2 bases from V and 3 bases from J, leaving 13 bases between. The CDR3 totals 15 residues. Germline CDR1 reads SEHNR; CDR2 reads FQNEAQ (reference sequence). CDR3 bases: TGTGCCAGCAGCTTACATTCAGGGGTTGACTATGGCTACACCTTC. Protein product: CASSLHSGVDYGYTF.

V is TRBV7-2 and J is TRBJ1-1; 9 bases agree with TRBD1. Germline V gene sequence: CDR1 SGHTA, CDR2 FQGNSA. The junction had 7 bases not matched to a gene; V was cut back by 1 base and J by 4 bases. This CDR3 comprises 16 residues. CDR3 bases: TGTGCCAGCAGCTTAGTACGGACAGGGGTTCGCACTGAAGCTTTCTTT. Protein sequence: CASSLVRTGVRTEAFF.

This clonotype was detected a few times. J is TRBJ1-1 and V is TRBV5-6, with TRBD1 matching 8 bases. After removal of 6 bases from V and 1 base from J, the junction contained 5 bases not matched to a gene. The CDR3 covers 14 residues. In germline, CDR1 is SGHDT, CDR2 YYEEEE. The CDR3 is CASIRTGTNTEAFF. CDR3 bases: TGTGCCAGCATCCGGACAGGGACGAACACTGAAGCTTTCTTT. Full variable domain (rest looked up from reference TRBV5-6 and TRBJ1-1): DAGVTQSPTHLIKTRGQQVTLRCSPKSGHDTVSWYQQALGQGPQFIFQYYEEEERQRGNFPDRFSGHQFPNYSSELNVNALLLGDSALYLCASIRTGTNTEAFFGQGTRLTVV.

In this sample, this clonotype turned up many times. The chain uses TRBV4-2 and TRBJ2-3; D gene uncertain. The V gene's germline CDR1 is LGHNA and CDR2 YNFKEQ. The length of the CDR3 is 15 residues. The V end was cut by 1 base, the J end by 0 bases, with 8 bases between. CDR3 loop: CASSQGVASTDTQYF. CDR3 coding DNA: TGTGCCAGCAGCCAAGGGGTTGCCAGCACAGATACGCAGTATTTT.

This clonotype was counted at least ten times. The V call is TRBV2, the J call TRBJ2-1; the D gene is possibly TRBD2 (6 bases). The germline V gene encodes CDR1 SNHLY and CDR2 FYNNEI. V lost 2 bases, J lost 4 bases, and 18 bases lay in between. CDR3 length: 17 residues. The CDR3 coding sequence is TGTGCCAGCAGTGAACCCCCGGGGGTCAAGATATACAATGAGCAGTTCTTC. Translating it yields CASSEPPGVKIYNEQFF.

This chain links TRBV4-3 with TRBJ2-1; D tentatively reads TRBD1 or TRBD2 (5 bases each). The CDR3 has 15 residues. Germline CDR1 reads LGHNA; CDR2 reads YSLEER. V lost 1 base, J lost 6 bases, and 13 bases lay in between. The CDR3 here is CASSQAGSLSNEQFF. The DNA for the CDR3 is TGCGCCAGCAGCCAAGCAGGGAGCCTATCCAATGAGCAGTTCTTC.

The J gene is TRBJ2-5, the V gene TRBV10-3; maybe TRBD2 (7 bases). The CDR3 covers 15 residues. Looked up from germline, CDR1 is ENHRY and CDR2 is SYGVKD. The V gene lost 10 bases and the J gene lost 5 bases, with 23 bases spanning the gap. This CDR3 reads CATGVRGGARETQYF. The CDR3 region has the DNA TGTGCCACCGGTGTCCGCGGGGGCGCCCGGGAGACCCAGTACTTC.

This clonotype showed up just a few times. This rearrangement joins TRBV20-1 to TRBJ2-1, with 8 nucleotides matching TRBD2. In germline, CDR1 is DFQATT, CDR2 SNEGSKA (reference sequence). The CDR3 length is 14 residues. V was pared by 3 bases and J by 7 bases, with 8 bases of the junction left unmatched. CDR3 nucleotides: TGCAGTGCTAGCATGGGACTAGGCTATAATGAGCAGTTCTTC. This gives the protein CSASMGLGYNEQFF.

The chain has TRBV11-2 and TRBJ2-3, with 8 bases fitting TRBD2. The CDR3 has 17 amino acids. In germline, CDR1 is SGHAT, CDR2 FQNNGV. The V and J ends lost 3 bases and 0 bases, in that order; junction bases with no gene match: 8. CDR3 loop: CASSFWSGRASTDTQYF. The CDR3 DNA follows: TGTGCCAGCAGCTTCTGGAGCGGGAGAGCTAGCACAGATACGCAGTATTTT.

The gene calls are TRBV7-9 and TRBJ2-1; D remains unclear. This CDR3 region has 16 residues. The V end was cut by 5 bases, the J end by 11 bases, with 25 bases between. CDR1 SEHNR and CDR2 FQNEAQ come from the germline V gene (reference sequence). This chain's CDR3 is CASSRPRDVLTMQQFF. DNA of the CDR3: TGTGCCAGCAGCCGCCCCCGAGACGTACTTACAATGCAGCAGTTCTTC. The full variable domain, with the rest looked up from reference TRBV7-9 and TRBJ2-1, is DTGVSQNPRHKITKRGQNVTFRCDPISEHNRLYWYRQTLGQGPEFLTYFQNEAQLEKSRLLSDRFSAERPKGSFSTLEIQRTEQGDSAMYLCASSRPRDVLTMQQFFGPGTRLTVL.

The CDR3 sequence: CASGDPVNTGELFF. CDR3 nucleotide sequence: TGTGCCAGCGGGGACCCGGTGAACACCGGGGAGCTGTTTTTT. The V and J genes are TRBV6-1 and TRBJ2-2, with D possibly being TRBD1 or TRBD2 (5 bases each). Germline-derived CDR1 and CDR2 are MNHNS and SASEGT. The length of the CDR3 is 14 residues. Deletions cut 8 bases from V and 1 base from J, with 11 bases between.

The genes are TRBV9 and TRBJ2-1; the match to TRBD2 covers 13 bases. This CDR3 comprises 18 residues. Losses at the gene ends were 2 bases for V and 2 bases for J; bases not matched to a gene: 7. The germline gives CDR1 SGDLS, CDR2 YYNGEE. DNA for the CDR3: TGTGCCAGCAGCGTCACCGGGACTAGCGGGATCGCCTACAATGAGCAGTTCTTC. It translates to CASSVTGTSGIAYNEQFF.

This clonotype was detected a few times. The V call is TRBV27, the J call TRBJ2-4, with a tentative D call TRBD2 (7 bases). The CDR3 consists of 15 residues. V was trimmed by 5 bases and J by 6 bases, leaving 17 bases between them. Germline CDR1 reads MNHEY; CDR2 reads SMNVEV (reference sequence). CDR3 sequence reads: CASSPLPAGANIQYF. In nucleotides, the CDR3 is TGTGCCAGCAGTCCTCTCCCGGCGGGGGCAAACATTCAGTACTTC.

The rearrangement joins TRBV7-9 to TRBJ1-2; the D is unclear. Germline-derived CDR1 and CDR2 are SEHNR and FQNEAQ (reference sequence). The CDR3 sequence is 11 residues long. The V end was cut by 0 bases, the J end by 10 bases, with 6 bases between. CDR3 amino acids: CASSLALDYTF. The CDR3 DNA follows: TGTGCCAGCAGCTTAGCGTTGGACTACACCTTC. Supplemented by reference TRBV7-9 and TRBJ1-2, the full variable domain reads DTGVSQNPRHKITKRGQNVTFRCDPISEHNRLYWYRQTLGQGPEFLTYFQNEAQLEKSRLLSDRFSAERPKGSFSTLEIQRTEQGDSAMYLCASSLALDYTFGSGTRLTVV.

The V gene is TRBV5-8, the J gene TRBJ2-3; TRBD2 is a possible D gene (6 bases). Germline V CDR1 and CDR2: SGHTS, YDEGEE. Trimming removed 4 bases from V and 0 bases from J, with 12 bases in between. The CDR3 loop spans 15 amino acids. The CDR3 DNA sequence: TGTGCCAGCAGCGCCGGGACTCTCAGCACAGATACGCAGTATTTT. Protein product: CASSAGTLSTDTQYF.

In this sample, this clonotype turned up a few times. J is TRBJ2-5 and V is TRBV12-3 or TRBV12-4, with D uncertain. CDR3 length: 14 amino acids. V gave up 2 bases and J gave up 5 bases, with 12 bases separating them. In DNA, the CDR3 is TGTGCCAGCAGTTTAAGCTCGGTGCGGGAGACCCAGTACTTC. The encoded protein is CASSLSSVRETQYF.

CDR3 protein: CASSLGRVSGYTDTQYF. CDR3 in DNA: TGTGCCAGCAGTTTGGGTCGGGTTAGCGGCTACACAGATACGCAGTATTTT. The chain is built from TRBV12-3 or TRBV12-4 and TRBJ2-3, with D possibly being TRBD2 (6 bases). This CDR3 has 17 amino acids. Trimming stripped 3 bases from V and 2 bases from J, with 18 bases between.

This clonotype came up a few times. V is TRBV10-2 and J is TRBJ2-1; D remains unclear. This CDR3 has 15 residues. Germline CDR1 is WSHSY and CDR2 is SAAADI. V gave up 2 bases and J gave up 0 bases, with 8 bases separating them. This chain's CDR3 is CASSEPLGSYNEQFF. DNA of the CDR3: TGCGCCAGCAGTGAGCCTTTGGGCTCCTACAATGAGCAGTTCTTC.